The text below deals with one T cell receptor (beta chain). The antigen is unknown. A multiplex PCR was run with 60 Vbeta primers and 13 Jbeta primers. Profiled with immunoSEQ multiplex PCR; TCRdb holds only in-frame clones, not every one. Altogether under 55,000 clones are present, over 70% being singletons, with the ten largest covering roughly 3%. This entry belongs to a study of cytomegalovirus exposure and HLA in healthy donors. Study-level results: Despite most TCR sequences being rare, some public TCRs occurred in many donors. Under in vitro conditions, three CMV-associated chains were confirmed as specific for CMV antigens.

The origin of this receptor is a man aged 18-30 years in good health and CMV-seronegative. The sequenced sample consisted of PBMCs.

CDR3 loop: CASSLNRGNSYEQYF. In nucleotides, the CDR3 is TGTGCCAGCAGCCTCAATCGGGGTAACTCCTACGAGCAGTACTTC. The chain couples TRBV7-8 to TRBJ2-7, with a weak D call TRBD2 (5 bases). The CDR3 is made up of 15 amino acids. Per the germline V gene, CDR1 is SGHVS and CDR2 is FQNEAQ. Between the trimmed V and J ends, which lost 5 bases and 0 bases, there was a span of 14 bases.